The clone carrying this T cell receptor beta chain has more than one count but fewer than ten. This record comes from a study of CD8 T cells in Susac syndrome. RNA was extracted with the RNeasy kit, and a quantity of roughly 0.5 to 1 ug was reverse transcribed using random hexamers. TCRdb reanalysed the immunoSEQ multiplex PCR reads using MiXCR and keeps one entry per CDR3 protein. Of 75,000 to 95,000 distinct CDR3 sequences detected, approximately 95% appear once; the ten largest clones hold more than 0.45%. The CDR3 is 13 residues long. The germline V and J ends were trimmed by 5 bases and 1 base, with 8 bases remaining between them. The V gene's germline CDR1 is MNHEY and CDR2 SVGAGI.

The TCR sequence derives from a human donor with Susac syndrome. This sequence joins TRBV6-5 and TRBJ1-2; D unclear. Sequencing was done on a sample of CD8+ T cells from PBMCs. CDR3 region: CASSPTVNYGYTF. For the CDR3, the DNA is TGTGCCAGCAGTCCGACGGTTAACTATGGCTACACCTTC.